These 21 T cell receptor beta chains came from one sample sequenced in a study of cytomegalovirus exposure and HLA in healthy donors. Method: immunoSEQ multiplex PCR; TCRdb's copy keeps in-frame clones and lacks some. The table has 55,000 to 65,000 clones, over 85% seen once; the top ten hold around 1.1%. Sequencing was carried out using PBMCs. Receptors originate from a man younger than 35 in good health and CMV-seronegative.

The chain joins TRBV10-3 to TRBJ2-1, with TRBD2 identical over 10 bases. The germline V gene has CDR1 ENHRY and CDR2 SYGVKD. V was pared by 2 bases and J by 6 bases, with 10 bases of the junction left unmatched. The CDR3 consists of 17 residues. The CDR3 here is CAISEPQASGSFNEQFF. In DNA form, the CDR3 reads TGTGCCATCAGTGAGCCCCAAGCTAGCGGGAGTTTCAATGAGCAGTTCTTC.

The rearrangement joins TRBV5-6 to TRBJ1-4; D is ambiguous. The CDR3 is 13 amino acids. Germline V CDR1 and CDR2: SGHDT, YYEEEE. V was trimmed by 3 bases and J by 8 bases, leaving 11 bases between them. CDR3 coding DNA: TGTGCCAGCAGCTCGGGGATTTCAGAAAAACTGTTTTTT. This sequence encodes CASSSGISEKLFF.

The V and J genes are TRBV27 and TRBJ2-7, with 10 bases aligning to TRBD2. Per germline, CDR1 MNHEY and CDR2 SMNVEV (reference sequence). The ends lost 6 bases at V and 3 bases at J; junction bases unmatched: 20. The CDR3 is made up of 19 amino acids. The CDR3 here is CASRIGPGLATSPGYEQYF. The CDR3 DNA reads TGTGCCAGCAGAATAGGGCCGGGACTAGCGACTTCCCCGGGCTACGAGCAGTACTTC.

J is TRBJ2-1 and V is TRBV10-3, with TRBD1 identical over 10 bases. V gave up 10 bases and J gave up 7 bases; unmatched junction bases: 10. CDR1 is ENHRY and CDR2 is SYGVKD in the germline V gene. This CDR3 region has 14 residues. The CDR3 protein is CATLDRGDGNEQFF. CDR3 bases: TGTGCCACCTTGGACAGGGGGGACGGAAATGAGCAGTTCTTC.

This rearrangement joins TRBV28 to TRBJ1-3; TRBD1 agrees at 7 bases. V lost 10 bases, J lost 0 bases, and 6 bases stayed unmatched. CDR3 length: 14 residues. Looked up from germline, CDR1 is MDHEN and CDR2 is SYDVKM. In nucleotides, the CDR3 is TGTGCCACCATCGAGGGGGCCTCTGGAAACACCATATATTTT. It is translated as CATIEGASGNTIYF.

Of note for this clone: Other DNA sequences in this specimen translate into the identical CDR3. The V gene is TRBV28, the J gene TRBJ1-5; D possibly corresponds to TRBD1 (6 bases). V lost 3 bases and J lost 5, with 11 bases in between. Germline lookup yields CDR1 MDHEN and CDR2 SYDVKM. The CDR3 covers 14 residues. The CDR3 spells CASSFRQEDQPQHF. CDR3 coding DNA: TGTGCCAGCAGTTTTCGACAGGAGGATCAGCCCCAGCATTTT.

This chain connects TRBV2 to TRBJ1-5; D is unresolved. Trimming cost V 3 bases and J 4 bases, with 13 bases left between them. The germline V gene has CDR1 SNHLY and CDR2 FYNNEI. The CDR3 spans 15 residues. DNA for the CDR3: TGTGCCAGCAGTGAGTTGGGTCAGACTAATCAGCCCCAGCATTTT. This gives the protein CASSELGQTNQPQHF.

This chain uses TRBV4-1 with TRBJ2-1, with 10 bases lining up with TRBD2. The CDR3 extends over 15 amino acids. The germline CDR1 and CDR2 sequences are MGHRA and YSYEKL. V shed 6 bases and J 5 bases; nucleotides not matched to a gene: 7. The CDR3 nucleotides are TGCGCCAGCAGGGCCGGGACTAGCGTTAACAATGAGCAGTTCTTC. Amino acid sequence: CASRAGTSVNNEQFF.

This rearrangement joins TRBV6-5 to TRBJ2-1; D perhaps matches TRBD1 (5 bases). The CDR3 runs 15 residues. Germline lookup yields CDR1 MNHEY and CDR2 SVGAGI. Trimming took 2 bases from V and 8 from J, leaving 16 bases between them. The CDR3 protein is CASSYTIANRYEQFF. CDR3 coding DNA: TGTGCCAGCAGTTACACCATCGCGAACAGGTATGAGCAGTTCTTC.

This chain links TRBV5-6 with TRBJ1-5; D is possibly TRBD1 (6 bases). Trimming cost V 1 base and J 6 bases, with 11 bases left between them. The CDR3 runs 14 residues. In germline, CDR1 is SGHDT, CDR2 YYEEEE. CDR3 DNA sequence: TGTGCCAGCAGCTTGTCGGGGGGCCTTCAGCCCCAGCATTTT. Translated, it gives CASSLSGGLQPQHF.

The chain links TRBV28 to TRBJ2-1, with D possibly matching TRBD2 (6 bases). This CDR3 has 16 amino acids. From germline, CDR1 is MDHEN and CDR2 SYDVKM. The V end lost 4 bases, the J end lost 6 bases, and 19 bases lay between the germline ends. In DNA, the CDR3 is TGTGCCAGCAGTTCACCCCGCGGTGCCGGGGGCAATGAGCAGTTCTTC. Translating gives CASSSPRGAGGNEQFF.

The chain couples TRBV28 to TRBJ1-1; maybe TRBD1 (6 bases). Trimming took 6 bases from V and 14 from J, leaving 19 bases between them. The CDR3 totals 12 residues. Germline loops: CDR1 MDHEN, CDR2 SYDVKM. CDR3 nucleotides: TGTGCCAGCAGCAGACCGACAGGTCTTACCTTCTTT. Residues: CASSRPTGLTFF.

The chain joins TRBV9 to TRBJ2-7; the match to TRBD2 covers 9 bases. CDR1 is SGDLS, CDR2 YYNGEE, per germline. There are 17 residues in the CDR3. V gave up 2 bases and J gave up 3 bases; unmatched junction bases: 12. The chain's CDR3 is CASSVRPLAGLFYEQYF. The CDR3 DNA sequence: TGTGCCAGCAGCGTTAGACCCCTAGCGGGACTATTCTACGAGCAGTACTTC.

This clone appeared a single time. This sequence joins TRBV6-1 and TRBJ1-1; D is ambiguous. Trimming removed 4 bases at V and 0 bases at J, with 6 bases between. Germline assignment: CDR1 MNHNS and CDR2 SASEGT. The CDR3 contains 13 residues. CDR3 sequence reads: CASSVPVNTEAFF. For the CDR3, the DNA is TGTGCCAGCAGTGTTCCGGTGAACACTGAAGCTTTCTTT.

The chain has TRBV4-1 and TRBJ2-1; 12 positions match TRBD2. Germline loops: CDR1 MGHRA, CDR2 YSYEKL. The CDR3 is 15 amino acids. The ends lost 2 bases at V and 9 bases at J; junction bases unmatched: 5. CDR3 residues: CASSQIQTSGSEQFF. The CDR3 nucleotides read TGCGCCAGCAGCCAAATACAGACTAGCGGGAGTGAGCAGTTCTTC.

The V and J genes are TRBV28 and TRBJ2-7; 8 bases line up with TRBD1. The CDR3 is 13 amino acids. Germline CDR1 and CDR2: MDHEN and SYDVKM. Trimming at V came to 6 bases and at J to 3 bases, leaving 4 bases not matched to a gene. The CDR3 DNA is TGTGCCAGCAGCTCCGGGACAGGCTACGAGCAGTACTTC. It translates to CASSSGTGYEQYF.

The rearrangement links TRBV5-1 to TRBJ2-6; D is uncertain. Germline-derived CDR1 and CDR2 are SGHRS and YFSETQ. This CDR3 has 15 amino acids. The V gene lost 3 bases and the J gene lost 1 base, with 8 bases spanning the gap. The CDR3 DNA reads TGCGCCAGCAGCTCGATAGTTTCTGGGGCCAACGTCCTGACTTTC. Translating gives CASSSIVSGANVLTF.

This clone was recorded once. V and J are TRBV19 and TRBJ2-4; possible D gene TRBD2, 6 bases. The V end lost 4 bases, the J end lost 5 bases, and 9 bases lay between the germline ends. The CDR3 totals 13 residues. The germline CDR1 and CDR2 sequences are LNHDA and SQIVND (reference sequence). CDR3 in amino acids: CASSSGTENIQYF. CDR3 nucleotide sequence: TGTGCCAGTAGTAGCGGGACCGAAAACATTCAGTACTTC.

This rearrangement joins TRBV6-5 to TRBJ2-7; 8 bases line up with TRBD2. In germline, CDR1 is MNHEY, CDR2 SVGAGI. The CDR3 loop spans 14 amino acids. V lost 5 bases, J lost 4 bases, and 7 bases stayed unmatched. In DNA, the CDR3 is TGTGCCAGCAGTCCCAGCGGGAGAGCTTACGAGCAGTACTTC. It is translated as CASSPSGRAYEQYF.

The rearrangement links TRBV5-4 to TRBJ2-7, with a weak D call TRBD1 (6 bases). Trimming pared 3 bases from V and 2 bases from J, leaving 9 bases between. This CDR3 spans 13 amino acids. In germline, CDR1 is SGHNT, CDR2 YYREEE (reference sequence). The CDR3 is CASSWDKTYEQYF. The DNA of the CDR3 is TGTGCCAGCAGCTGGGACAAGACCTACGAGCAGTACTTC.

The V and J genes are TRBV4-2 and TRBJ2-7; D possibly corresponds to TRBD1 (5 bases). CDR3 length: 12 amino acids. The V end lost 1 base, the J end lost 4 bases, and 5 bases lay between the germline ends. CDR1 is LGHNA and CDR2 is YNFKEQ in the germline V gene. The DNA for the CDR3 is TGTGCCAGCAGCCAAGCAGGGTACGAGCAGTACTTC. This translates into CASSQAGYEQYF.